The TCR beta chain under discussion was sequenced for a study of blood T cell repertoires in COVID-19. In the original workflow: Reference gene primer amplification in the assay estimated nucleated cell counts. Clones were sequenced by immunoSEQ multiplex PCR, and TCRdb holds only the in-frame ones, with some missing. V and J calls and clone size are as listed in that table; D and trimming were resolved from the DNA. This sample yields 170,000 or so clones, of which about 80% are seen a single time; 5% to 8.5% belongs to the top ten. The germline gives CDR1 GTSNPN, CDR2 SVGIG (reference sequence). Unmatched junction bases numbered 8, after V lost 3 bases and J lost 4 bases. CDR3 length: 14 amino acids.

This chain joins TRBV30 and TRBJ1-1; 7 bases line up with TRBD1. This TCR was recovered from a man aged 65 to 79 with active or convalescent COVID-19. Input material: peripheral blood. The CDR3 nucleotides read TGTGCCTGGAGCCCAGAGGGGGCGATCACTGAAGCTTTCTTT. It encodes CAWSPEGAITEAFF.